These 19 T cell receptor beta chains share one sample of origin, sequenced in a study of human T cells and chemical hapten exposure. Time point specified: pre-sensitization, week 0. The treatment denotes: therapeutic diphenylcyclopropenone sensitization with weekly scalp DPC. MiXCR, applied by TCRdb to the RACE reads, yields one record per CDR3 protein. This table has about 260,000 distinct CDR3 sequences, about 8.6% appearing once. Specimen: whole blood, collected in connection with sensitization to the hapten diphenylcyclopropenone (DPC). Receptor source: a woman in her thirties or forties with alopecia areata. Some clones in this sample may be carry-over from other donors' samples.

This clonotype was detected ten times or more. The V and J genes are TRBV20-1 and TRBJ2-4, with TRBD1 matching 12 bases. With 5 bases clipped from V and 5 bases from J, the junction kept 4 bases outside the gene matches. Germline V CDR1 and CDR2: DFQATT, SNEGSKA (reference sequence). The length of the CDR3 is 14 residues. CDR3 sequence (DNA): TGCAGTGCTGGGACAGGGGGCATGGAAAACATTCAGTACTTC. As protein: CSAGTGGMENIQYF.

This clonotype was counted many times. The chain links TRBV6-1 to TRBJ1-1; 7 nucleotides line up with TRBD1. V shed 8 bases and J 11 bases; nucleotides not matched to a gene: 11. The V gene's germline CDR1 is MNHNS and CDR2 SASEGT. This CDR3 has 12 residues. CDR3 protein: CASRSSTGPAFF. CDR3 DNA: TGTGCCAGCCGGTCCTCGACAGGGCCGGCTTTCTTT.

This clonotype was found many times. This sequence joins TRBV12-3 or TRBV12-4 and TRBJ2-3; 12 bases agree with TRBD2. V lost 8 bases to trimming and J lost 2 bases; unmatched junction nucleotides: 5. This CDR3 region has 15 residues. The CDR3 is CASCLAGGYTDTQYF. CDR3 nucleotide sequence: TGTGCCAGCTGCCTAGCGGGAGGGTACACAGATACGCAGTATTTT.

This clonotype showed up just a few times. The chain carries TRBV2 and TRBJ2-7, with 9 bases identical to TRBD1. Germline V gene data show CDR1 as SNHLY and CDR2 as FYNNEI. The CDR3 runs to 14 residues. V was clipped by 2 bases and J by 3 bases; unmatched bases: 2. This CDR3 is CASSERGQGYEQYF. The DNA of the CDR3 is TGTGCCAGCAGTGAAAGGGGACAGGGCTACGAGCAGTACTTC. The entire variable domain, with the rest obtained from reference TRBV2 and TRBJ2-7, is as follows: EPEVTQTPSHQVTQMGQEVILRCVPISNHLYFYWYRQILGQKVEFLVSFYNNEISEKSEIFDDQFSVERPDGSNFTLKIRSTKLEDSAMYFCASSERGQGYEQYFGPGTRLTVT.

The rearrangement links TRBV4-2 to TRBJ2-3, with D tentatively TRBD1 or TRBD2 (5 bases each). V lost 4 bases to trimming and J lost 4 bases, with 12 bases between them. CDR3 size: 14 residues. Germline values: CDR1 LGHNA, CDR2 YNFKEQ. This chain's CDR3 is CASSPPGRSDTQYF. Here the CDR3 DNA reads TGTGCCAGCAGCCCCCCGGGACGCTCAGATACGCAGTATTTT.

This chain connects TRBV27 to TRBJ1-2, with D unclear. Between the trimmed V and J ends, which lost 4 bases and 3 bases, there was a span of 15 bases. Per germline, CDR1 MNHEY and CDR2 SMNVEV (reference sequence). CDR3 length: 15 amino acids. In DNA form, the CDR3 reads TGTGCCAGCAGTTACGAAGGGTGGAGTGACTATGGCTACACCTTC. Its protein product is CASSYEGWSDYGYTF.

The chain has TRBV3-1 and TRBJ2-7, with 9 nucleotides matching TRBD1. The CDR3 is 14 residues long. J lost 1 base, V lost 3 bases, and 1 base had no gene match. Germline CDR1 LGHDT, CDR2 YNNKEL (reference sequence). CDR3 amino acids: CASSQTGGSYEQYF. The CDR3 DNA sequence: TGTGCCAGCAGCCAGACAGGGGGTTCCTACGAGCAGTACTTC.

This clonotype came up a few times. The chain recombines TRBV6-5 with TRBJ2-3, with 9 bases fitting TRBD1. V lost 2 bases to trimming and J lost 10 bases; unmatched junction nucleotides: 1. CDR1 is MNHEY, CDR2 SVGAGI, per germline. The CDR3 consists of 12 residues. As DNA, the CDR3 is TGTGCCAGCAGTTACGGACAGGGGTCGCAGTATTTT. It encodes CASSYGQGSQYF.

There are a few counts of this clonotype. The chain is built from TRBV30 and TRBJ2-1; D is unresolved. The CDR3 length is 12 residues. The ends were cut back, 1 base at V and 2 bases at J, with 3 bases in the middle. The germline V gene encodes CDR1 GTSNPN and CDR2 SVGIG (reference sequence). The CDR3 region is CAWSDPYNEQFF. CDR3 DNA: TGTGCCTGGAGTGACCCCTACAATGAGCAGTTCTTC.

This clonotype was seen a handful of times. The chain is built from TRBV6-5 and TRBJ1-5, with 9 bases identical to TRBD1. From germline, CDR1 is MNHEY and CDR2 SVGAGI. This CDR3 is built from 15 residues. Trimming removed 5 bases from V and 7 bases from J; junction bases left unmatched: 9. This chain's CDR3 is CASSPGTGYWQPQHF. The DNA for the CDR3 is TGTGCCAGCAGTCCAGGGACAGGGTATTGGCAGCCCCAGCATTTT.

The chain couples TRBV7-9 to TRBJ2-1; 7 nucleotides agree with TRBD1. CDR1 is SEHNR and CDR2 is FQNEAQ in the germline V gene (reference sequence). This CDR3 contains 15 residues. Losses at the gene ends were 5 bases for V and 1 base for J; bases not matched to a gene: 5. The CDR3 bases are TGTGCCAGCAGCCGACGACAGGGATCCTACAATGAGCAGTTCTTC. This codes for CASSRRQGSYNEQFF. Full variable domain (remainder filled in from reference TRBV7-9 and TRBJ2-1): DTGVSQNPRHKITKRGQNVTFRCDPISEHNRLYWYRQTLGQGPEFLTYFQNEAQLEKSRLLSDRFSAERPKGSFSTLEIQRTEQGDSAMYLCASSRRQGSYNEQFFGPGTRLTVL.

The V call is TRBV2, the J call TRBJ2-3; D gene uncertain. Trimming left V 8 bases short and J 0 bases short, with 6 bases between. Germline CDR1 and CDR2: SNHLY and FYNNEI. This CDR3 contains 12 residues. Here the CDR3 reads CASDLSTDTQYF. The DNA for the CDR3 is TGTGCCAGCGACCTTAGCACAGATACGCAGTATTTT.

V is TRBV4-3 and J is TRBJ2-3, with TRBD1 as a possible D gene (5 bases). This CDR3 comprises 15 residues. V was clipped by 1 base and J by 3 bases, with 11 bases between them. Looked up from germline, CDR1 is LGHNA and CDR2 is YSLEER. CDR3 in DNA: TGCGCCAGCAGCCAAGCGCGACAGAGAACAGATACGCAGTATTTT. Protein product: CASSQARQRTDTQYF.

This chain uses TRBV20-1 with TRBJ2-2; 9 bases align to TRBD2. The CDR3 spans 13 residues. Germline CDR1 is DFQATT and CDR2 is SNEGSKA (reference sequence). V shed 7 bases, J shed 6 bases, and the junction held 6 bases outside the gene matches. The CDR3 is CSVRGRAPGELFF. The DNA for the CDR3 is TGCAGTGTACGCGGGAGGGCCCCCGGGGAGCTGTTTTTT.

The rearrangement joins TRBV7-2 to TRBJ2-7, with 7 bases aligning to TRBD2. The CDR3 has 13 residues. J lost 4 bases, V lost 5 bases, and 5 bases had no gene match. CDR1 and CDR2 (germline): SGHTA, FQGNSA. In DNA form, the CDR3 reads TGTGCCAGCAGCACTAGCGCGAGGTACGAGCAGTACTTC. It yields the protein CASSTSARYEQYF.

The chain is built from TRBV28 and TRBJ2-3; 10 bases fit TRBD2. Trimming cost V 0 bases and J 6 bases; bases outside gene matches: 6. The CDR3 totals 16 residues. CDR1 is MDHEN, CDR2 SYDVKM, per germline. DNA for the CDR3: TGTGCCAGCAGTTTATGGGATAGCGGGAGGATCGATACGCAGTATTTT. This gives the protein CASSLWDSGRIDTQYF.

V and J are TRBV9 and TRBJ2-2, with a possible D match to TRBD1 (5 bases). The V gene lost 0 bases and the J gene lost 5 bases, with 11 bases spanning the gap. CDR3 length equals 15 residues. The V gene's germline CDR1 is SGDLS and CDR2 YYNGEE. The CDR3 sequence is CASSVAAGYTGELFF. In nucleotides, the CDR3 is TGTGCCAGCAGCGTAGCTGCAGGGTATACCGGGGAGCTGTTTTTT.

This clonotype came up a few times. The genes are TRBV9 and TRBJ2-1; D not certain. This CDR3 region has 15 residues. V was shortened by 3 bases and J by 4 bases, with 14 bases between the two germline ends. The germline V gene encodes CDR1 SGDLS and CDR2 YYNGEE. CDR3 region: CASSADEYPYNEQFF. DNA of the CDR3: TGTGCCAGCAGCGCCGACGAGTATCCTTACAATGAGCAGTTCTTC.

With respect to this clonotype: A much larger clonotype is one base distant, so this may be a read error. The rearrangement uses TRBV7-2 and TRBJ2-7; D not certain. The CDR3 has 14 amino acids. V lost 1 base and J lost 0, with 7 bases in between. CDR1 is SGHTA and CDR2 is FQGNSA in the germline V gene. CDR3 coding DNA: TGTGCCAGCAGCTTAGGGACGTACTCCTACGAGCAGTACTTC. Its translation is CASSLGTYSYEQYF.